One and the same sample provided the 16 T cell receptor beta chains below, sequenced in a study of blood T cell repertoires in COVID-19. Some clones are missing from TCRdb's copy, which holds only in-frame ones; the method was immunoSEQ multiplex PCR. Of approximately 110,000 clones listed, 85% are singletons. The material sequenced was peripheral blood. All receptors come from a human donor in a cohort sampled during active COVID-19.

This clone was counted once. The V and J genes are TRBV7-2 and TRBJ2-7; 9 nucleotides align to TRBD2. Trimming took 3 bases from V and 6 from J; bases not matched to a gene: 6. CDR3 length: 14 residues. Germline V lookup: CDR1 SGHTA, CDR2 FQGNSA. This chain's CDR3 is CASSFRGTSREQYF. CDR3 coding DNA: TGTGCCAGCAGCTTTCGTGGGACTAGCCGCGAGCAGTACTTC.

The genes are TRBV6-5 and TRBJ2-7; 10 positions agree with TRBD1. The germline gives CDR1 MNHEY, CDR2 SVGAGI. This CDR3 has 16 amino acids. Unmatched junction bases numbered 6, after V lost 4 bases and J lost 0 bases. CDR3 DNA sequence: TGTGCCAGCAGTTCCTCCTGGACAGGGGGCTCCTACGAGCAGTACTTC. Amino acid sequence: CASSSSWTGGSYEQYF.

This chain uses TRBV6-2 or TRBV6-3 with TRBJ2-1, with a possible D match to TRBD1 (6 bases). This CDR3 spans 14 amino acids. V was trimmed by 3 bases and J by 4 bases, leaving 10 bases between them. Germline assignment: CDR1 MNHEY and CDR2 SVGEGT. CDR3 sequence reads: CASSYAGQYNEQFF. The DNA for the CDR3 is TGTGCCAGCAGTTATGCCGGACAGTACAATGAGCAGTTCTTC.

This clone was picked up one time. The chain joins TRBV29-1 to TRBJ1-1, with TRBD1 matching over 7 bases. This CDR3 has 14 residues. Germline CDR1 is SQVTM and CDR2 is ANQGSEA. V lost 7 bases, J lost 5 bases, and 13 bases stayed unmatched. CDR3 DNA: TGCAGCGCCTGGGGCAGGGGGGAGATGACTGAAGCTTTCTTT. Its translation: CSAWGRGEMTEAFF.

The V and J genes are TRBV10-1 and TRBJ2-2, with TRBD1 matching 7 bases. The V gene end was trimmed by 2 bases and the J gene end by 5 bases; junction bases not matched to a gene: 5. Germline V gives CDR1 WNHNN, CDR2 SYGVQD (reference sequence). This CDR3 is 15 amino acids long. CDR3 in amino acids: CASSETGALTGELFF. DNA for the CDR3: TGCGCCAGCAGTGAGACAGGGGCCCTAACCGGGGAGCTGTTTTTT.

The CDR3 is CASSRTYDSQDEQYF. The CDR3 bases are TGTGCCAGCAGCCGAACCTACGACAGTCAAGACGAGCAGTACTTC. This chain links TRBV4-2 with TRBJ2-7, with a weak D call TRBD1 (5 bases). Germline values: CDR1 LGHNA, CDR2 YNFKEQ. The CDR3 consists of 15 residues. The V end lost 4 bases, the J end lost 5 bases, and 18 bases lay between the germline ends.

V gene TRBV25-1 combines with J gene TRBJ1-5, with 7 nucleotides matching TRBD1. The CDR3 spans 16 residues. After removal of 6 bases from V and 3 bases from J, the junction contained 11 bases not matched to a gene. The germline CDR1 and CDR2 sequences are MGHDK and SYGVNS. The CDR3 sequence: CASSPQAGQFNQPQHF. CDR3 nucleotide sequence: TGTGCCAGCAGCCCTCAGGCGGGACAGTTCAATCAGCCCCAGCATTTT.

The chain employs TRBV6-6 and TRBJ1-6, with D possibly TRBD1 on 6 matching bases. CDR1 and CDR2 from the germline V gene are MNHNY and SVGAGI (reference sequence). V lost 5 bases and J lost 6, with 11 bases in between. This CDR3 is 14 amino acids long. The CDR3 here is CASSQDSLNSPLHF. The CDR3 DNA reads as TGTGCCAGCAGTCAGGACAGTCTTAATTCACCCCTCCACTTT.

CDR3 nucleotide sequence: TGTGCCACCAGTGACCGGCCCGGGACAGGGGTCGAAAAACTGTTTTTT. Protein: CATSDRPGTGVEKLFF. The chain joins TRBV24-1 to TRBJ1-4; 10 nucleotides line up with TRBD1. With V trimmed by 4 bases and J by 8 bases, 9 bases remained unmatched. This CDR3 is built from 16 residues. Germline CDR1 and CDR2: KGHDR and SFDVKD.

The rearrangement links TRBV11-2 to TRBJ1-1; no clear D gene. V dropped 6 bases and J dropped 3 bases, with 11 bases sitting between them. Per the germline V gene, CDR1 is SGHAT and CDR2 is FQNNGV. This CDR3 has 13 amino acids. CDR3: CASSSDGDTEAFF. For the CDR3, the DNA is TGTGCCAGCAGTTCCGACGGGGACACTGAAGCTTTCTTT.

This chain uses TRBV5-1 with TRBJ1-4, with 7 bases identical to TRBD1. J was trimmed by 8 bases and V by 0 bases; bases with no gene match: 4. CDR3 size: 14 residues. Germline V CDR1 and CDR2: SGHRS, YFSETQ. The CDR3: CASSLETGNEKLFF. The CDR3 DNA is TGCGCCAGCAGCTTGGAGACAGGGAACGAAAAACTGTTTTTT.

The genes are TRBV13 and TRBJ2-6; no clear D gene. This CDR3 spans 16 amino acids. Between the trimmed V and J ends, which lost 5 bases and 4 bases, there was a span of 15 bases. Germline lookup yields CDR1 PRHDT and CDR2 FYEKMQ (reference sequence). CDR3 bases: TGTGCCAGCAGCACCGCTAGGCCTTCCGGGGCCAACGTCCTGACTTTC. It encodes CASSTARPSGANVLTF.

V is TRBV20-1 and J is TRBJ2-5, with a tentative D call TRBD2 (6 bases). Germline CDR1 is DFQATT and CDR2 is SNEGSKA (reference sequence). The V and J ends lost 1 base and 13 bases respectively, with 13 bases between them. The CDR3 runs to 11 residues. The CDR3 nucleotides are TGCAGTGCTAGAGGGGGCGGGGCCTCGTACTTC. The encoded protein is CSARGGGASYF.

The CDR3 loop reads CASSQLVRNEQFF. The CDR3, as DNA: TGCGCCAGCAGCCAACTCGTCAGGAATGAGCAGTTCTTC. This rearrangement joins TRBV4-3 to TRBJ2-1; D call uncertain. The CDR3 is made up of 13 amino acids. V was cut by 2 bases and J by 7 bases, with 9 bases left in between. Germline V gene data show CDR1 as LGHNA and CDR2 as YSLEER.

The chain couples TRBV6-5 to TRBJ2-7, with TRBD1 as a possible D gene (6 bases). Germline V gene data show CDR1 as MNHEY and CDR2 as SVGAGI. V lost 2 bases and J lost 8, with 22 bases in between. CDR3 size: 16 residues. CDR3: CASSYTTGSKALQQYF. The CDR3 nucleotides read TGTGCCAGCAGTTACACCACAGGGAGTAAGGCACTGCAGCAGTACTTC.

The chain couples TRBV20-1 to TRBJ2-1; 11 bases align to TRBD2. J lost 3 bases, V lost 3 bases, and 1 base had no gene match. CDR3 size: 14 residues. Germline V gene lookup returns CDR1 DFQATT and CDR2 SNEGSKA (reference sequence). CDR3 bases: TGCAGTGCTAGTCTAGCGGGGGGCTACAATGAGCAGTTCTTC. Encoded protein: CSASLAGGYNEQFF.